The 29 T cell receptor beta chains reported below all come from one sample, sequenced in a study of T cell repertoires in cytomegalovirus infection (dated by TCRdb to about 2019). The instrument given in TCRdb is Illumina HiSeq 1500. Using fastp at Q25 and MiXCR, TCRdb reprocessed the public reads and kept productive beta chains. Each entry merges the rows of one CDR3 protein and shows their most common DNA and genes. This sample lists 750,000 to 900,000 distinct CDR3 sequences; 25% to 30% were detected once. The ten largest clonotypes hold around 12% of the sample. The treatment or condition label corresponds to: in vitro stimulation with specific CMV peptide epitopes to enrich CMV-specific T cells. What these receptors recognize is not known. Source: cultured CD8+ T cells from PBMCs, taken from culture after CMV antigen stimulation. These receptor sequences come from a human donor in good health (CMV status not recorded). Some clones in this sample may be carry-over from other donors' samples.

The rearrangement joins TRBV6-2 or TRBV6-3 to TRBJ1-5, with unresolved D. V lost 2 bases to trimming and J lost 0 bases, with 14 bases between them. Germline V gene lookup returns CDR1 MNHEY and CDR2 SVGEGT. This CDR3 has 17 residues. CDR3 nucleotides: TGTGCCAGCAGTTACGATGCAGGAGAATATAGCAATCAGCCCCAGCATTTT. This sequence encodes CASSYDAGEYSNQPQHF.

The genes are TRBV4-2 and TRBJ1-5; 8 bases are a match to TRBD1. From germline, CDR1 is LGHNA and CDR2 YNFKEQ. The CDR3 is 17 amino acids. J lost 5 bases, V lost 0 bases, and 9 bases had no gene match. CDR3 coding DNA: TGTGCCAGCAGCCAAGATGGGGCAGGGGGCCTCTATCAGCCCCAGCATTTT. Its protein product is CASSQDGAGGLYQPQHF.

This chain joins TRBV12-5 and TRBJ2-5, with TRBD1 matching 9 bases. V dropped 4 bases and J dropped 0; count of bases not matched to a gene: 0. Germline CDR1 is LGHNT and CDR2 is FRNRAP. This CDR3 contains 14 residues. The CDR3 is CASGWTGDQETQYF. DNA for the CDR3: TGTGCTAGTGGTTGGACAGGGGACCAAGAGACCCAGTACTTC. Using reference TRBV12-5 and TRBJ2-5 for the parts outside the CDR3, the full variable domain is DARVTQTPRHKVTEMGQEVTMRCQPILGHNTVFWYRQTMMQGLELLAYFRNRAPLDDSGMPKDRFSAEMPDATLATLKIQPSEPRDSAVYFCASGWTGDQETQYFGPGTRLLVL.

This clonotype was counted at least ten times. The V gene is TRBV4-1, the J gene TRBJ1-4; 7 nucleotides align to TRBD1. CDR3 length: 14 residues. V lost 1 base, J lost 8 bases, and 4 bases stayed unmatched. Germline-derived CDR1 and CDR2 are MGHRA and YSYEKL. CDR3 nucleotides: TGCGCCAGCAGCCAAGTCAGGGGGGACGAAAAACTGTTTTTT. Its protein is CASSQVRGDEKLFF.

This clonotype was counted only a few times. The rearrangement joins TRBV7-2 to TRBJ1-1, with TRBD1 matching 8 bases. The V gene's germline CDR1 is SGHTA and CDR2 FQGNSA. With 6 bases clipped from V and 8 bases from J, the junction kept 8 bases outside the gene matches. The CDR3 totals 13 residues. This chain's CDR3 is CASRTGGTNEAFF. CDR3 in DNA: TGTGCCAGCAGAACAGGGGGAACCAACGAAGCTTTCTTT.

There are many counts of this clonotype. V gene TRBV7-6 combines with J gene TRBJ1-1, with D hard to call. The CDR3 has 14 residues. V shed 2 bases and J shed 4 bases, with 11 bases lying between them. Germline values: CDR1 SGHVS, CDR2 FNYEAQ. The CDR3 sequence: CASSLSRQATEAFF. CDR3 nucleotides: TGTGCCAGCAGCTTAAGCCGTCAGGCCACTGAAGCTTTCTTT.

The chain has TRBV15 and TRBJ1-1, with D hard to call. This CDR3 comprises 14 residues. Germline V gene sequence: CDR1 LNHNV, CDR2 YYDKDF (reference sequence). V was shortened by 0 bases and J by 4 bases, with 9 bases between the two germline ends. CDR3 sequence: CATSRDGSVTEAFF. CDR3 bases: TGTGCCACCAGCAGAGATGGCTCAGTCACTGAAGCTTTCTTT.

The V call is TRBV27, the J call TRBJ2-1; the match to TRBD2 covers 8 bases. Trimming took 2 bases from V and 6 from J; bases not matched to a gene: 12. The length of the CDR3 is 17 residues. The germline V gene has CDR1 MNHEY and CDR2 SMNVEV (reference sequence). CDR3 bases: TGTGCCAGCAGTTTAGGGTGGGTCGGGGGGGCTGTCAATGAGCAGTTCTTC. It specifies CASSLGWVGGAVNEQFF.

This clonotype appeared a few times. This chain connects TRBV12-3 or TRBV12-4 to TRBJ1-2; D ambiguous. This CDR3 has 15 amino acids. V lost 6 bases and J lost 2, with 16 bases in between. The DNA for the CDR3 is TGTGCCAGCAGCCCCAAGAGGGTGGGGAACTATGGCTACACCTTC. Encoded protein: CASSPKRVGNYGYTF.

This clonotype was seen more than once but under ten times. The chain has TRBV28 and TRBJ2-5; 9 positions agree with TRBD1. The CDR3 has 15 residues. V gave up 2 bases and J gave up 3 bases; unmatched junction bases: 4. The germline V gene has CDR1 MDHEN and CDR2 SYDVKM. DNA of the CDR3: TGTGCCAGCAGTTTAGGACAGGGGATGGAAGAGACCCAGTACTTC. Translated: CASSLGQGMEETQYF.

This chain links TRBV11-3 with TRBJ1-1, with 9 positions matching TRBD1. V trimming: 5 bases; J trimming: 2 bases; junction bases outside the gene matches: 6. Germline V gives CDR1 SGHNT, CDR2 YENEEA. The CDR3 sequence is 15 residues long. CDR3 sequence: CASSNRQGVNTEAFF. Here the CDR3 DNA reads TGTGCCAGCAGCAACCGACAGGGGGTAAACACTGAAGCTTTCTTT.

The chain has TRBV6-1 and TRBJ2-1; 9 bases line up with TRBD1. CDR3 length: 14 residues. Trimming removed 11 bases from V and 2 bases from J; junction bases left unmatched: 7. The germline V gene has CDR1 MNHNS and CDR2 SASEGT. This chain's CDR3 is CAGGTGMAYNEQFF. Written as DNA, the CDR3 is TGTGCCGGGGGGACAGGGATGGCCTACAATGAGCAGTTCTTC.

This clonotype was observed a few times. The chain recombines TRBV10-2 with TRBJ2-7; D uncertain. V was clipped by 3 bases and J by 0 bases, with 6 bases between them. Germline-derived CDR1 and CDR2 are WSHSY and SAAADI. CDR3 length equals 13 residues. For the CDR3, the DNA is TGCGCCAGCAGTGACCCGAGCTCCTACGAGCAGTACTTC. Translation: CASSDPSSYEQYF.

V usage is TRBV3-1 and J usage is TRBJ1-5, with D maybe TRBD1 (6 bases). Germline V lookup: CDR1 LGHDT, CDR2 YNNKEL (reference sequence). The V and J ends lost 0 bases and 7 bases respectively, with 13 bases between them. This CDR3 has 15 amino acids. The CDR3 sequence: CASSQDAAGDQPQHF. DNA of the CDR3: TGTGCCAGCAGCCAAGATGCGGCAGGGGACCAGCCCCAGCATTTT.

This clonotype was detected a few times. This rearrangement joins TRBV14 to TRBJ1-1; tentatively, D is TRBD1 (5 bases). CDR3 length: 15 residues. Germline V gene sequence: CDR1 SGHDN, CDR2 FVKESK. Between the trimmed V and J ends, which lost 3 bases and 5 bases, there was a span of 16 bases. The CDR3 protein is CASSQSWGHKTEAFF. The CDR3 DNA is TGTGCCAGCAGCCAGTCTTGGGGCCATAAAACTGAAGCTTTCTTT.

The gene calls are TRBV7-2 and TRBJ2-1; 12 positions match TRBD2. With V trimmed by 3 bases and J by 6 bases, 9 bases remained unmatched. Germline V gene lookup returns CDR1 SGHTA and CDR2 FQGNSA. The CDR3 is made up of 17 amino acids. The CDR3 nucleotides read TGTGCCAGCAGCTTGACACTAGCGGGGGGCCCCGGCAATGAGCAGTTCTTC. Translation: CASSLTLAGGPGNEQFF.

V gene TRBV20-1 combines with J gene TRBJ1-1, with TRBD1 matching 10 bases. This CDR3 is built from 13 residues. With V trimmed by 6 bases and J by 3 bases, 4 bases remained unmatched. CDR1 DFQATT and CDR2 SNEGSKA come from the germline V gene (reference sequence). This CDR3 reads CSAQTGGYTEAFF. CDR3 DNA: TGCAGTGCCCAGACAGGGGGCTACACTGAAGCTTTCTTT.

The chain links TRBV20-1 to TRBJ1-5; D unresolved. V was clipped by 0 bases and J by 1 base, with 7 bases between them. Germline CDR1 reads DFQATT; CDR2 reads SNEGSKA (reference sequence). The CDR3 spans 14 residues. CDR3 loop: CSARDMRSNQPQHF. Written as DNA, the CDR3 is TGCAGTGCTAGAGACATGAGGAGCAATCAGCCCCAGCATTTT.

The chain uses TRBV4-1 and TRBJ2-7; the D is unclear. CDR3 length: 13 residues. Germline lookup yields CDR1 MGHRA and CDR2 YSYEKL. Trimming stripped 1 base from V and 5 bases from J, with 9 bases between. The CDR3 DNA follows: TGCGCCAGCAGCCAAGGATCCGGAGACGAGCAGTACTTC. This codes for CASSQGSGDEQYF.

Ten or more counts support this clonotype. The rearrangement joins TRBV12-3 or TRBV12-4 to TRBJ1-5; D is possibly TRBD1 (6 bases). Between the trimmed V and J ends, which lost 4 bases and 1 base, there was a span of 14 bases. The CDR3 loop spans 16 amino acids. The CDR3 sequence is CASSSTGWLSNQPQHF. The CDR3 DNA reads TGTGCCAGCAGTTCAACAGGGTGGTTGAGCAATCAGCCCCAGCATTTT.

This clonotype has just one count. V gene TRBV27 combines with J gene TRBJ2-7; the D is unclear. In germline, CDR1 is MNHEY, CDR2 SMNVEV (reference sequence). Between the trimmed V and J ends, which lost 7 bases and 0 bases, there was a span of 10 bases. The CDR3 runs 13 residues. CDR3 protein: CASKRPDSYEQYV. In DNA form, the CDR3 reads TGTGCCAGCAAAAGACCCGACTCCTACGAGCAGTACGTC.

This clonotype has more than one count but fewer than ten. The rearrangement links TRBV25-1 to TRBJ2-5, with D possibly being TRBD1 (5 bases). Per germline, CDR1 MGHDK and CDR2 SYGVNS. V was cut by 1 base and J by 3 bases, with 12 bases left in between. The length of the CDR3 is 15 residues. The CDR3 reads CASSEFSGSEETQYF. Here the CDR3 DNA reads TGTGCCAGCAGTGAATTTTCAGGGTCTGAAGAGACCCAGTACTTC.

The chain links TRBV2 to TRBJ2-2; 9 nucleotides align to TRBD1. The CDR3 contains 16 residues. Trimming removed 10 bases from V and 3 bases from J; junction bases left unmatched: 12. Germline values: CDR1 SNHLY, CDR2 FYNNEI. CDR3 loop: CAILNRDRDDTGELFF. The DNA for the CDR3 is TGTGCCATCCTCAACCGGGACAGGGACGACACCGGGGAGCTGTTTTTT.

Many counts were recorded for this clonotype. This sequence joins TRBV12-3 or TRBV12-4 and TRBJ2-7; D is unresolved. The germline V and J ends were trimmed by 2 bases and 5 bases, with 10 bases remaining between them. There are 13 residues in the CDR3. The CDR3 DNA reads as TGTGCCAGCAGTTTAAGCCTCTTCCACGAGCAGTACGTC. This encodes CASSLSLFHEQYV.

CDR3 sequence: CASSHPGFTTSTDTQYF. The CDR3 region has the DNA TGTGCCAGCAGCCACCCGGGCTTCACTACTAGCACAGATACGCAGTATTTT. This chain connects TRBV5-6 to TRBJ2-3; D is undetermined. The length of the CDR3 is 17 residues. Germline V gives CDR1 SGHDT, CDR2 YYEEEE. V was cut by 4 bases and J by 0 bases, with 18 bases left in between.

In its sample, this clonotype was seen a few times. V gene TRBV7-6 combines with J gene TRBJ2-2; 7 bases are a match to TRBD2. The CDR3 length is 16 residues. The V segment lost 5 bases and the J segment 7 bases; nucleotides outside the gene matches: 13. CDR1 and CDR2 (germline): SGHVS, FNYEAQ. As DNA, the CDR3 is TGTGCCAGCAGCCCGCTGGGTGGCGGGGGAGGCGGGGAGCTGTTTTTT. As protein: CASSPLGGGGGGELFF.

This chain links TRBV7-9 with TRBJ2-3, with 8 bases fitting TRBD1. V trimming: 5 bases; J trimming: 4 bases; junction bases outside the gene matches: 5. Germline V gene sequence: CDR1 SEHNR, CDR2 FQNEAQ (reference sequence). The CDR3 extends over 14 amino acids. The CDR3 is CASSPQGAPDTQYF. The CDR3 DNA reads as TGTGCCAGCAGCCCCCAGGGGGCCCCAGATACGCAGTATTTT.

This clonotype was seen a handful of times. V usage is TRBV6-6 and J usage is TRBJ1-2; possibly TRBD1 for D (6 bases). CDR1 and CDR2 (germline): MNHNY, SVGAGI (reference sequence). The V end lost 6 bases, the J end lost 4 bases, and 21 bases lay between the germline ends. The CDR3 has 16 residues. The CDR3, as DNA: TGTGCCAGCAGGGGGGTCGGCCGCGGGGGGCTCTATGGCTACACCTTC. As protein: CASRGVGRGGLYGYTF.

V is TRBV19 and J is TRBJ1-6; D gene ambiguous. Germline CDR1 reads LNHDA; CDR2 reads SQIVND (reference sequence). This CDR3 comprises 14 residues. Trimming shortened V by 10 bases and J by 0 bases, and 10 bases separated the two germline ends. CDR3 DNA sequence: TGTGCCACCTCAGAAGGCTCCTATAATTCACCCCTCCACTTT. Protein: CATSEGSYNSPLHF.